A single T cell receptor (beta chain) is shown here with its context. With 60 Vbeta and 13 Jbeta primers, the PCR was carried out. Sequencing was performed with immunoSEQ multiplex PCR; in TCRdb, only in-frame clones are kept and a portion is missing. The data contain around 88,000 clones, about 74% of them singletons. The data derive from a study of cytomegalovirus exposure and HLA in healthy donors. The CDR3 has 14 amino acids. V dropped 5 bases and J dropped 0 bases, with 11 bases sitting between them. Germline V CDR1 and CDR2: MNHEY, SVGAGI. The specimen was PBMCs. The sequence came from a male donor in good health and CMV-seronegative. The rearrangement links TRBV6-5 to TRBJ2-7, with a tentative D call TRBD2 (5 bases). CDR3 region: CASSPDWGSYEQYF. The DNA for the CDR3 is TGTGCCAGCAGTCCGGACTGGGGCTCCTACGAGCAGTACTTC.